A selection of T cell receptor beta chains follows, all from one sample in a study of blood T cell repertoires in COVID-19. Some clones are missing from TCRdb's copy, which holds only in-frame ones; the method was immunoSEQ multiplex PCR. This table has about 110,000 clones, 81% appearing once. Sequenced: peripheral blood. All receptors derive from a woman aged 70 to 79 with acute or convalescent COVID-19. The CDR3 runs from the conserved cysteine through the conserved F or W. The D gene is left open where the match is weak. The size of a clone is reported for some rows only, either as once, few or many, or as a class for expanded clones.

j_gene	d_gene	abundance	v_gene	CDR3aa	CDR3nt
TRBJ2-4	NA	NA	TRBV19	CASSSAGRSNIQYF	TGTGCCAGTAGTTCTGCAGGGAGGTCGAACATTCAGTACTTC
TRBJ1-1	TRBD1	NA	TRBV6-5	CASRYSGGEAFF	TGTGCCAGCAGATATTCAGGGGGCGAAGCTTTCTTT
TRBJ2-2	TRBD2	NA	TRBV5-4	CASSRTSGNTGELFF	TGTGCCAGCAGTCGGACTAGCGGCAACACCGGGGAGCTGTTTTTT
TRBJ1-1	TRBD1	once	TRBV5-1	CASSLWGTGGTEAFF	TGCGCCAGCAGCTTGTGGGGGACAGGGGGCACTGAAGCTTTCTTT
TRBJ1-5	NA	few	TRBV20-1	CSASRGYDQPQHF	TGCAGTGCTAGTCGGGGATATGATCAGCCCCAGCATTTT
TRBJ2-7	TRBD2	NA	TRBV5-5	CASSPPGLAFEQYF	TGTGCCAGCAGCCCGCCGGGACTAGCGTTTGAGCAGTACTTC
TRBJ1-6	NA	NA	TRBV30	CAWSLTGIGNSPLHF	TGTGCCTGGAGCCTTACAGGGATAGGAAATTCACCCCTCCACTTT
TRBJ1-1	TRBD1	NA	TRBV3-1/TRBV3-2	CASSQARGATEAFF	TGTGCCAGCAGCCAAGCCAGGGGGGCCACTGAAGCTTTCTTT
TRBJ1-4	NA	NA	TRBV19	CATRGNGEEKLFF	TGTGCCACCCGGGGGAACGGGGAAGAAAAACTGTTTTTT
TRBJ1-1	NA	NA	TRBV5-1	CASSWGQGQQEAFF	TGCGCCAGCAGCTGGGGGCAGGGGCAGCAGGAAGCTTTCTTT
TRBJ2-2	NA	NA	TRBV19	CASSIAREAGELFF	TGTGCCAGTAGTATAGCCAGGGAGGCCGGGGAGCTGTTTTTT
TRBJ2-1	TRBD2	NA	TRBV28	CASSFFLLRTSGSKGYNEQFF	TGTGCCAGCAGTTTCTTCCTCCTCAGGACTAGCGGGAGTAAGGGCTACAATGAGCAGTTCTTC
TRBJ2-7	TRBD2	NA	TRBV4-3	CASSRGLAGSYEQYF	TGCGCCAGCAGCAGGGGACTAGCGGGATCTTACGAGCAGTACTTC
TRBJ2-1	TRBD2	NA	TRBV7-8	CASSLRLAGAQQFF	TGTGCCAGCAGCCTCCGACTAGCGGGAGCACAGCAGTTCTTC
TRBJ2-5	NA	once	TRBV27	CASSATGRRETQYF	TGTGCCAGCAGTGCCACAGGACGGCGGGAGACCCAGTACTTC
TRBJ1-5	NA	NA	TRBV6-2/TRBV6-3	CASSPGGARRGGNQPQHF	TGTGCCAGCAGCCCAGGAGGAGCACGGCGGGGTGGCAATCAGCCCCAGCATTTT
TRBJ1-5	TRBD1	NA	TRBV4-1	CASSRIGTENQPQHF	TGCGCCAGCAGCCGCATCGGGACAGAGAATCAGCCCCAGCATTTT
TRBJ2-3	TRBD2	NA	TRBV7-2	CASSHSGGWADTQYF	TGTGCCAGCAGCCATAGCGGGGGATGGGCAGATACGCAGTATTTT
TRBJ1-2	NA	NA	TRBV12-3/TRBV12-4	CASSRENYGYTF	TGTGCCAGCAGTCGGGAGAACTATGGCTACACCTTC
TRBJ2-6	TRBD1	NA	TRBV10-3	CAAASLQGAGANVLTF	TGTGCCGCAGCAAGCCTCCAGGGGGCTGGGGCCAACGTCCTGACTTTC
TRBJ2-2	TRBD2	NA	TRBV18	CASSPRRAGGENTGELFF	TGTGCCAGCTCACCACGACGAGCGGGGGGGGAGAACACCGGGGAGCTGTTTTTT
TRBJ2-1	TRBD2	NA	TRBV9	CASSGQLAGVNEQFF	TGTGCCAGCAGCGGGCAGCTAGCGGGGGTCAATGAGCAGTTCTTC
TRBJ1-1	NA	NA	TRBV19	CASSISSRRRSNTEAFF	TGTGCCAGTAGTATCTCCTCCCGGCGGAGGTCGAACACTGAAGCTTTCTTT
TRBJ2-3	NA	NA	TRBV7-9	CASSLGAERTDTQYF	TGTGCCAGCAGCTTAGGGGCAGAACGCACAGATACGCAGTATTTT
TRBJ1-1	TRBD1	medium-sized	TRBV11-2	CASSSRTGRNTEAFF	TGTGCCAGCAGCTCCCGGACAGGGCGGAACACTGAAGCTTTCTTT
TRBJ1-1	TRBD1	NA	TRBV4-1	CASSQDRDSRIEAFF	TGCGCCAGCAGCCAGGACCGGGACAGCAGGATTGAAGCTTTCTTT
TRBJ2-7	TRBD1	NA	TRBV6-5	CASRGQGYEQYF	TGTGCCAGCAGGGGACAGGGCTACGAGCAGTACTTC
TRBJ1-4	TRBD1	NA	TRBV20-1	CSASRGGQRNEKLFF	TGCAGTGCTAGTCGAGGGGGACAGCGAAATGAAAAACTGTTTTTT
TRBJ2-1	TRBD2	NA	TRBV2	CASSEALFSGGADKVGSYNEQFF	TGTGCCAGCAGTGAAGCGCTATTTAGCGGGGGGGCCGATAAGGTAGGGTCCTACAATGAGCAGTTCTTC
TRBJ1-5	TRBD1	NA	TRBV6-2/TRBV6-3	CASSYEGAPRDYSNQPQHF	TGTGCCAGCAGTTACGAGGGGGCGCCAAGGGATTATAGCAATCAGCCCCAGCATTTT
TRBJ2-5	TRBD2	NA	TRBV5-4	CASSSTSGRAWETQYF	TGTGCCAGCAGCTCGACTAGCGGGAGGGCCTGGGAGACCCAGTACTTC
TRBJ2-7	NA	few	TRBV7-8	CASSLAPGYTYEQYF	TGTGCCAGCAGCTTAGCGCCAGGGTACACCTACGAGCAGTACTTC
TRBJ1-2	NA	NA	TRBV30	CAWSVLQGGGYTF	TGTGCCTGGAGTGTATTACAGGGTGGAGGCTACACCTTC
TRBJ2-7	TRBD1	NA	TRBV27	CASSLKGTGGFEQYF	TGTGCCAGCAGTCTCAAGGGGACAGGGGGCTTCGAGCAGTACTTC
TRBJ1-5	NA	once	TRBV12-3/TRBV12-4	CASSGQRYQPQHF	TGTGCCAGCAGCGGACAACGGTACCAGCCCCAGCATTTT
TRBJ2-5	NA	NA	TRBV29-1	CSVAGNQETQYF	TGCAGCGTTGCCGGGAACCAAGAGACCCAGTACTTC
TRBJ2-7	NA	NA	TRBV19	CASSPLGGREQYF	TGTGCCAGTAGTCCGCTAGGGGGTCGGGAGCAGTACTTC
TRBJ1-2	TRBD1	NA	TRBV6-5	CASTPLRTGFYGYTF	TGTGCCAGCACCCCCTTACGGACAGGATTCTATGGCTACACCTTC
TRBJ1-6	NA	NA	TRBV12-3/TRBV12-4	CASTYGESPLHF	TGTGCCAGCACTTACGGGGAGTCACCCCTCCACTTT
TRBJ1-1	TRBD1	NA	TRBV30	CAWSHTGDTEAFF	TGTGCCTGGAGTCATACAGGGGATACTGAAGCTTTCTTT
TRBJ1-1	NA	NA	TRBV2	CASSEQGPNTEAFF	TGTGCCAGCAGTGAACAGGGCCCGAACACTGAAGCTTTCTTT
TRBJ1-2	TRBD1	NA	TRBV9	CASSLSRDRGANYGYTF	TGTGCCAGCAGCCTTAGCAGGGACAGGGGAGCTAACTATGGCTACACCTTC
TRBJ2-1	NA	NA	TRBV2	CASSEWGESYNEQFF	TGTGCCAGCAGTGAATGGGGAGAATCCTACAATGAGCAGTTCTTC
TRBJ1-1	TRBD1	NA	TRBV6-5	CASSYDRGEAFF	TGTGCCAGCAGCTACGACAGGGGTGAAGCTTTCTTT
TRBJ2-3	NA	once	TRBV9	CASSVVPQDTQYF	TGTGCCAGCAGCGTAGTCCCACAAGATACGCAGTATTTT
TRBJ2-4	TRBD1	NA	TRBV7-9	CASSSPEQGPLQYF	TGTGCCAGCAGCTCCCCAGAACAGGGGCCCCTTCAGTACTTC
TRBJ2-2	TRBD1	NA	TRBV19	CASRRSGQGGNTGELFF	TGTGCCAGCAGGCGATCGGGACAGGGGGGAAACACCGGGGAGCTGTTTTTT
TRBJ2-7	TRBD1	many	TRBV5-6	CASSLRDRIYEQYF	TGTGCCAGCAGCTTGAGGGACAGAATCTACGAGCAGTACTTC
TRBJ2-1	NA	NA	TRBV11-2	CASSLGGEQFF	TGTGCCAGCAGCCTGGGGGGTGAGCAGTTCTTC
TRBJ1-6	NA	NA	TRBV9	CASSPHRDNSPLHF	TGTGCCAGCAGCCCCCACAGGGATAATTCACCCCTCCACTTT
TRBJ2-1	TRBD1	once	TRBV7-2	CASSRTGNNEQFF	TGTGCCAGCAGCCGGACAGGGAATAATGAGCAGTTCTTC
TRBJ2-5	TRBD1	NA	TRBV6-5	CASSLQGAQETQYF	TGTGCCAGCAGTCTACAGGGGGCTCAAGAGACCCAGTACTTC
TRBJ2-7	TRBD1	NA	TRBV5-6	CASSLRTGGEDEQYF	TGTGCCAGCAGCCTAAGGACAGGGGGAGAGGACGAGCAGTACTTC
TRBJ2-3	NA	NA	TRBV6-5	CASSDAGSGTDTQYF	TGTGCCAGCAGCGACGCGGGGTCTGGGACAGATACGCAGTATTTT
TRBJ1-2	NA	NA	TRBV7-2	CASSPLGGNYGYTF	TGTGCCAGCAGCCCCCTCGGGGGGAACTATGGCTACACCTTC
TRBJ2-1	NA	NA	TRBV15	CATSRAGLYNEQFF	TGTGCCACCAGTCGGGCGGGACTTTACAATGAGCAGTTCTTC